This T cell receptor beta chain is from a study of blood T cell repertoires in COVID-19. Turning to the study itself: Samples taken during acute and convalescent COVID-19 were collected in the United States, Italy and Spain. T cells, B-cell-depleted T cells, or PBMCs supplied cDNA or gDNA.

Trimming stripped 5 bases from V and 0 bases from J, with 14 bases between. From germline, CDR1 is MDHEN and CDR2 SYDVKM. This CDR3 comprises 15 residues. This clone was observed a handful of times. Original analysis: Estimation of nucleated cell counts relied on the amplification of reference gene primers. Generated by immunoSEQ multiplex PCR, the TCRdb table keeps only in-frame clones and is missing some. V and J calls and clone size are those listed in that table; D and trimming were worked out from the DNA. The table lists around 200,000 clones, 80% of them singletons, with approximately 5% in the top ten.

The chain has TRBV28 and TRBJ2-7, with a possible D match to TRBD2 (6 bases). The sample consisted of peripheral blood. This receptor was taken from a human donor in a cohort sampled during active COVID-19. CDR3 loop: CASSKPSVSSYEQYF. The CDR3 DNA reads TGTGCCAGCAGTAAGCCTAGCGTAAGCTCCTACGAGCAGTACTTC.